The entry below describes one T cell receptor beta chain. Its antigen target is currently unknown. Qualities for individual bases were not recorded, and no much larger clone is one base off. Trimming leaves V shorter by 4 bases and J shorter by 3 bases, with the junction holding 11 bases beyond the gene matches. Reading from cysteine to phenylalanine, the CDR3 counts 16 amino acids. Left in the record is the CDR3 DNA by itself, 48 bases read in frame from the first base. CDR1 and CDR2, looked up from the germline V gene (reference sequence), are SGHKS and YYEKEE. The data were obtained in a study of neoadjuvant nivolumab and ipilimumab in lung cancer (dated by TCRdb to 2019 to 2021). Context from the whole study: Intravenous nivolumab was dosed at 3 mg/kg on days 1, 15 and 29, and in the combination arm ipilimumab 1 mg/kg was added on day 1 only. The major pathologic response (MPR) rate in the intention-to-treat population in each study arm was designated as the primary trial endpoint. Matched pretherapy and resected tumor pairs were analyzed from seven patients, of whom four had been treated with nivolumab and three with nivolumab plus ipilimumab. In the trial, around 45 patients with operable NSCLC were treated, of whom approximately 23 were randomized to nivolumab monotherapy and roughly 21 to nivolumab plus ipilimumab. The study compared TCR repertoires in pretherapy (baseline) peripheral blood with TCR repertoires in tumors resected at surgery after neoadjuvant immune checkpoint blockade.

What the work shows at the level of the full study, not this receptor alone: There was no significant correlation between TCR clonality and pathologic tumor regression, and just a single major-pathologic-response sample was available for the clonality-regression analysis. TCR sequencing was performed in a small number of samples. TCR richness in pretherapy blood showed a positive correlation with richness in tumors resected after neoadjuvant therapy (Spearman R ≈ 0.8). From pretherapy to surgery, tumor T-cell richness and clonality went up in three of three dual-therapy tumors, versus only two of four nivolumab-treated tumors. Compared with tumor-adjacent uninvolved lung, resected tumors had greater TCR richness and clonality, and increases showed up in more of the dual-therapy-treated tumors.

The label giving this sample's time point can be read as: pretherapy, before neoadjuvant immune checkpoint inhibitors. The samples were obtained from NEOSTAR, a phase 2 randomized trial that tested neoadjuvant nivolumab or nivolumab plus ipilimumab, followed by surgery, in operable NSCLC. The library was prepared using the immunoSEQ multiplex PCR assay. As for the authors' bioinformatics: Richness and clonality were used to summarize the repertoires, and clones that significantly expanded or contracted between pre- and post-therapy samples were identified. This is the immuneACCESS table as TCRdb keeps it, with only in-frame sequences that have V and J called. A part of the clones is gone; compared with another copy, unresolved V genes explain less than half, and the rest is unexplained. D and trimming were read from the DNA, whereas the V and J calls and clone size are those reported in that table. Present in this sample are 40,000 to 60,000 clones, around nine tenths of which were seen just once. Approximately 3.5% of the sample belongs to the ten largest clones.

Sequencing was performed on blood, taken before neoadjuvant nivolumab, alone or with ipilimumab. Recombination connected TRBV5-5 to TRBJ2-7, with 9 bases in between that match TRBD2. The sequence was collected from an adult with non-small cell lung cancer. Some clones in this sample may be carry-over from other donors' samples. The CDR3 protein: CASSARGGSGSYEQYF. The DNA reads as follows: TGTGCCAGCAGCGCCCGGGGGGGTAGCGGGAGCTACGAGCAGTACTTC.